The entry that follows covers one TCR beta chain sequence. The germline V gene has CDR1 LNHDA and CDR2 SQIVND (reference sequence). Trimming shortened V by 2 bases and J by 0 bases, and 10 bases separated the two germline ends. The CDR3 is 16 amino acids. In the study's own analysis: Amplification with reference gene primers provided the estimates of nucleated cell counts. The assay was immunoSEQ multiplex PCR, and TCRdb's table has in-frame clones only and misses some. V, J and clone size derive from that table, while D and trimming were established from the DNA sequence. The sample holds 30,000 to 35,000 clones, over 90% seen once. The sample originates from a study of blood T cell repertoires in COVID-19. Study background: Donors in the United States, Italy and Spain gave samples during acute or convalescent COVID-19. PBMCs, B-cell-depleted T cells, or T cells were the source of the cDNA or gDNA that made up the material.

The source is a human donor in a cohort sampled during active COVID-19. What was sequenced was peripheral blood. The chain links TRBV19 to TRBJ1-4; the D gene is possibly TRBD1 (6 bases). This CDR3 is CASSILYRATNEKLFF. CDR3 bases: TGTGCCAGTAGTATACTCTACAGGGCAACTAATGAAAAACTGTTTTTT.